The clone carrying this T cell receptor beta chain was counted at least ten times. Its antigen remains unidentified. The entry originates in a study of regulatory T cells in long-lasting Graves disease. About the study: Over 5 years of antithyroid drugs with positive TSH receptor antibodies was taken to mean persistent Graves' disease. Overall study findings and caveats: Persistent Graves' patients showed less TCR diversity than newly diagnosed ones.

Time point here: persistent/refractory GD, antithyroid drugs over 5 years with positive TRAb. Preparation of the TCR library used RNA extracted from PBMCs. The CDR3 has 15 residues. V was cut by 7 bases and J by 6 bases, with 18 bases left in between. CDR1 is SNHLY and CDR2 is FYNNEI in the germline V gene. The authors built TCR beta libraries using iRepertoire HTBI primers and Arm-PCR of CDR3 regions. TCRdb re-analysed the multiplex PCR reads in MiXCR, keeping a single row per CDR3 protein. Of 300,000 to 350,000 distinct CDR3 sequences listed, roughly a fifth are singletons. This rearrangement joins TRBV2 to TRBJ1-4; possible D gene TRBD1, 6 bases. This receptor was taken from a female donor with Graves disease. This specimen consisted of peripheral blood mononuclear cells (PBMCs), obtained when the disease was refractory, from a patient treated with antithyroid drugs. CDR3 loop: CASIGGRDMYEKLFF. The CDR3 bases are TGTGCCAGCATCGGGGGTAGGGACATGTATGAAAAACTGTTTTTT.